This TCR beta chain was retrieved from a study of cytomegalovirus exposure and HLA in healthy donors. Study observations and caveats: According to reports, the classifier identified cytomegalovirus status with high specificity and sensitivity. Three chains linked to CMV were shown in vitro to be specific for CMV antigens.

For this clone: What it recognizes is unknown.

Method: immunoSEQ multiplex PCR; TCRdb's copy keeps in-frame clones and lacks some. The sample consists of roughly 280,000 clones, about 86% of them appearing once. Specimen: PBMCs. The clonotype originates from a woman aged 18 to 35 in good health and CMV-seronegative.

The chain's CDR3 is CASSLRGPPNSPLHF. The CDR3 DNA follows: TGTGCCAGCAGTTTGCGGGGACCACCCAATTCACCCCTCCACTTT. This sequence joins TRBV28 and TRBJ1-6; perhaps TRBD1 as D (5 bases). Germline-derived CDR1 and CDR2 are MDHEN and SYDVKM. This CDR3 spans 15 amino acids. The ends were cut back, 3 bases at V and 7 bases at J, with 13 bases in the middle.